This T cell receptor beta chain appears in the sequencing data of a study of cytomegalovirus exposure and HLA in healthy donors. The CDR3 consists of 15 residues. Germline V gene lookup returns CDR1 SGHNT and CDR2 YYREEE (reference sequence). V was pared by 1 base and J by 1 base, with 2 bases of the junction left unmatched. The PCR ran on 60 Vbeta and 13 Jbeta primers. The assay was immunoSEQ multiplex PCR, and TCRdb's table has in-frame clones only and misses some. In the table there are approximately 61,000 clones, roughly 68% of which are singletons. This chain connects TRBV5-4 to TRBJ2-1; 7 bases line up with TRBD1. This clonotype was obtained from a woman in her forties or fifties in good health and CMV-seronegative. Sample: PBMCs. The CDR3 loop is CASSLPGQSYNEQFF. The CDR3 DNA sequence: TGTGCCAGCAGCTTGCCGGGACAGTCCTACAATGAGCAGTTCTTC.